The clone carrying this T cell receptor (beta chain) occurred many times. The CDR3 contains 15 residues. Germline CDR1 DFQATT, CDR2 SNEGSKA (reference sequence). Trimming pared 6 bases from V and 0 bases from J, leaving 15 bases between. This entry belongs to a study of human T cells and chemical hapten exposure. Study overall: Among samples, TCR yields varied mainly because of small differences in pooled library volume.

Time point described: patch test 3, about 24 weeks after DPC sensitization. As for treatment: therapeutic diphenylcyclopropenone sensitization with weekly scalp DPC. Extraction of total RNA was performed on unfractionated whole blood. TCRdb recomputed calls from the RACE reads with MiXCR, one row per CDR3 protein. The table has around 40,000 distinct CDR3 sequences, 9.5% to 15% seen once. This clonotype was sampled from a middle-aged woman with alopecia areata. Some clones in this sample may be carry-over from other donors' samples. The chain links TRBV20-1 to TRBJ2-1; TRBD1 might be the D (6 bases). The input for sequencing was whole blood, taken in connection with sensitization to the hapten diphenylcyclopropenone (DPC). In DNA, the CDR3 is TGCAGTGCCCTCAGGGGCCATAGCTCCTACAATGAGCAGTTCTTC. This encodes CSALRGHSSYNEQFF.